One sample yielded the 14 T cell receptor beta chains listed below, sequenced in a study of radiation and T cells in renal cell carcinoma. Described time point: blood 2 weeks post-SBRT. The treatment here: 15 Gy SBRT to primary tumor, nephrectomy 4 weeks later. The protocol was immunoSEQ multiplex PCR, while the TCRdb copy is restricted to in-frame clones and leaves out a portion. The repertoire includes roughly 78,000 clones, about 80% of them detected once, and 5.5% to 7.5% sits in the top ten. Material: blood, obtained from a patient whose treatment included radiotherapy and nephrectomy. All receptors come from a man in his 60s with renal cell carcinoma.

CDR3 amino acids: CASSLLLPGTSAYNEQFF. CDR3 nucleotides: TGTGCCAGCTCACTACTTCTCCCTGGGACTAGCGCCTACAATGAGCAGTTCTTC. V and J are TRBV18 and TRBJ2-1, with TRBD2 matching over 10 bases. In germline, CDR1 is KGHSH, CDR2 LQKENI. Trimming at V came to 4 bases and at J to 2 bases, leaving 11 bases not matched to a gene. The CDR3 totals 18 residues.

V is TRBV5-5 and J is TRBJ2-1, with 11 bases matching TRBD1. This CDR3 region has 17 residues. The junction had 14 bases not matched to a gene; V was cut back by 4 bases and J by 8 bases. Per germline, CDR1 SGHKS and CDR2 YYEKEE (reference sequence). For the CDR3, the DNA is TGTGCCAGCAGCCCGGATTTTTCGGGACAGGGGGTCTATGAGCAGTTCTTC. Its translation is CASSPDFSGQGVYEQFF.

The chain is built from TRBV19 and TRBJ2-5; 8 bases map to TRBD1. The germline V gene has CDR1 LNHDA and CDR2 SQIVND (reference sequence). With V trimmed by 4 bases and J by 5 bases, 9 bases remained unmatched. The CDR3 extends over 15 amino acids. The CDR3 loop is CASSRDNRGFETQYF. The CDR3 nucleotides are TGTGCCAGTAGTAGGGATAACAGGGGGTTCGAGACCCAGTACTTC.

This chain uses TRBV19 with TRBJ1-6; possibly TRBD1 for D (6 bases). Trimming shortened V by 9 bases and J by 7 bases, and 19 bases separated the two germline ends. Germline CDR1 reads LNHDA; CDR2 reads SQIVND (reference sequence). This CDR3 is built from 15 residues. The CDR3 DNA follows: TGTGCCAGCGGATCGCTTACAGGGTTGAATTCACCCCTCCACTTT. Protein product: CASGSLTGLNSPLHF.

This chain links TRBV5-1 with TRBJ2-5, with TRBD2 matching 8 bases. The CDR3 loop spans 14 amino acids. Trimming removed 0 bases from V and 5 bases from J; junction bases left unmatched: 3. Germline values: CDR1 SGHRS, CDR2 YFSETQ. CDR3 in amino acids: CASSLVREGETQYF. The DNA of the CDR3 is TGCGCCAGCAGCTTGGTTCGGGAGGGGGAGACCCAGTACTTC.

In DNA, the CDR3 is TGTGCCAGCAGCGTAGGACTAGGTTTTGGGGAGACCCAGTACTTC. Protein sequence: CASSVGLGFGETQYF. V is TRBV9 and J is TRBJ2-5; a possible D gene is TRBD2 (6 bases). Trimming took off 0 bases at V and 5 bases at J, with 14 bases between the two ends. In germline, CDR1 is SGDLS, CDR2 YYNGEE. This CDR3 comprises 15 residues. The full variable domain, in which reference TRBV9 and TRBJ2-5 provide the parts outside the CDR3, is DSGVTQTPKHLITATGQRVTLRCSPRSGDLSVYWYQQSLDQGLQFLIQYYNGEERAKGNILERFSAQQFPDLHSELNLSSLELGDSALYFCASSVGLGFGETQYFGPGTRLLVL.

The V gene is TRBV28, the J gene TRBJ2-7; D tentatively reads TRBD1 or TRBD2 (7 bases each). The germline CDR1 and CDR2 sequences are MDHEN and SYDVKM. The CDR3 runs to 16 residues. The V gene lost 3 bases and the J gene lost 6 bases, with 21 bases spanning the gap. The CDR3 loop reads CASSFWRESNRGEQYF. In DNA, the CDR3 is TGTGCCAGCAGTTTCTGGCGGGAGAGCAACAGGGGCGAGCAGTACTTC.

A note on this clone: The identical CDR3 is also encoded by other nucleotide sequences in the sample. This sequence joins TRBV28 and TRBJ2-7, with TRBD2 matching over 7 bases. Germline V gene sequence: CDR1 MDHEN, CDR2 SYDVKM. The V and J ends lost 8 bases and 2 bases, in that order; junction bases with no gene match: 3. The CDR3 covers 12 residues. In DNA form, the CDR3 reads TGTGCCAGCGTGGGGGGGGCCTACGAGCAGTACTTC. As protein: CASVGGAYEQYF. The whole variable domain, remainder taken from reference TRBV28 and TRBJ2-7, is DVKVTQSSRYLVKRTGEKVFLECVQDMDHENMFWYRQDPGLGLRLIYFSYDVKMKEKGDIPEGYSVSREKKERFSLILESASTNQTSMYLCASVGGAYEQYFGPGTRLTVT.

There are a few counts of this clone. The chain couples TRBV11-3 to TRBJ2-4; 10 bases line up with TRBD1. The germline V gene has CDR1 SGHNT and CDR2 YENEEA. The CDR3 totals 14 residues. The junction had 8 bases not matched to a gene; V was cut back by 5 bases and J by 10 bases. CDR3 sequence reads: CASSPGQGSTIQYF. CDR3 DNA: TGTGCCAGCAGCCCGGGACAGGGGAGTACAATTCAGTACTTC.

The sample holds one count of this clone. CDR3 sequence: CASSFSGEWGTQYF. The CDR3 nucleotides read TGTGCCAGCAGTTTTAGCGGGGAGTGGGGGACCCAGTACTTC. The rearrangement uses TRBV28 and TRBJ2-5, with TRBD2 identical over 8 bases. Germline V CDR1 and CDR2: MDHEN, SYDVKM. The CDR3 consists of 14 residues. With 3 bases clipped from V and 7 bases from J, the junction kept 7 bases outside the gene matches.

The chain joins TRBV6-1 to TRBJ2-5; unclear D gene. The V gene's germline CDR1 is MNHNS and CDR2 SASEGT. This CDR3 has 13 residues. V gave up 4 bases and J gave up 4 bases, with 10 bases separating them. In DNA, the CDR3 is TGTGCCAGCAGTGCCCCGCTGCGAGAGACCCAGTACTTC. This sequence encodes CASSAPLRETQYF.

The chain joins TRBV2 to TRBJ2-2; TRBD2 might be the D (5 bases). There are 16 residues in the CDR3. Germline assignment: CDR1 SNHLY and CDR2 FYNNEI. Trimming removed 4 bases at V and 1 base at J, with 13 bases between. The CDR3 DNA reads as TGTGCCAGCAGTGTAGATCTAGCAGAGAACACCGGGGAGCTGTTTTTT. This encodes CASSVDLAENTGELFF.

The rearrangement links TRBV18 to TRBJ2-7, with TRBD1 identical over 8 bases. The germline CDR1 and CDR2 sequences are KGHSH and LQKENI. The CDR3 consists of 17 residues. Germline trimming cut 4 bases from V and 0 bases from J; bases unmatched to any gene: 11. CDR3 DNA: TGTGCCAGCTCACTAGGGTTCGGGACAGGTAGCTCCTACGAGCAGTACTTC. It codes for CASSLGFGTGSSYEQYF.

In this sample, this clone turned up once. The chain couples TRBV5-1 to TRBJ2-2; D might be TRBD2 (5 bases). The CDR3 consists of 14 residues. Germline V gene lookup returns CDR1 SGHRS and CDR2 YFSETQ. V shed 4 bases and J shed 4 bases, with 11 bases lying between them. Here the CDR3 DNA reads TGCGCCAGCAGCCTGGAGGCGGGCACCGGGGAGCTGTTTTTT. Protein: CASSLEAGTGELFF.